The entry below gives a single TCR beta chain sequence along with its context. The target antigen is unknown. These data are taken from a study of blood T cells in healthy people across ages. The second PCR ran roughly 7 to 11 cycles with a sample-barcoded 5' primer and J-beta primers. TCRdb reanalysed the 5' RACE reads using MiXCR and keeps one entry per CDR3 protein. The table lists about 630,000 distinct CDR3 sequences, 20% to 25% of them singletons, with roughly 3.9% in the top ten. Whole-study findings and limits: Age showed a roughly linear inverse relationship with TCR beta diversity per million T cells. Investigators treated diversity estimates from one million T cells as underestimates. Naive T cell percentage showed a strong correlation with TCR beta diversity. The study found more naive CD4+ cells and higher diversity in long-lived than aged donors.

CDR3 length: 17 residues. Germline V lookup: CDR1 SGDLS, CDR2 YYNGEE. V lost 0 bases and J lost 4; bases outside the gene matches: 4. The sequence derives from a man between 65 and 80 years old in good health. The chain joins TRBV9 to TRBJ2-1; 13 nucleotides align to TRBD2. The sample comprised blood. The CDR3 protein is CASSVATSGRVYNEQFF. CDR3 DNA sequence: TGTGCCAGCAGCGTAGCTACTAGCGGGAGGGTTTACAATGAGCAGTTCTTC.